These 19 T cell receptor beta chains were sequenced from one sample in a study of neurological immune-mediated disorders. TCRdb re-called the 5' RACE reads through MiXCR, storing one row per CDR3 protein. Of around 66,000 distinct CDR3 sequences listed, approximately 5% were seen once; the top ten hold roughly 2.2%. Material for sequencing was PBMCs. These receptor sequences come from a woman in her 70s with multiple sclerosis.

Turning to this clonotype: A read error may be the cause here, since a much bigger clone is one base away. V is TRBV5-5 and J is TRBJ2-3, with 7 bases that match TRBD2. Germline-derived CDR1 and CDR2 are SGHKS and YYEKEE (reference sequence). The CDR3 sequence is 15 residues long. The V segment lost 2 bases and the J segment 3 bases; nucleotides outside the gene matches: 6. The DNA for the CDR3 is TGTGCCAGCAGCTTCGTGGGAGGGAGGACAGATACGCAGTATTTT. This codes for CASSFVGGRTDTQYF.

This clonotype was picked up many times. The gene calls are TRBV4-2 and TRBJ2-4; either TRBD1 or TRBD2 may supply D (5 bases each). The CDR3 has 14 amino acids. V dropped 2 bases and J dropped 6 bases, with 11 bases sitting between them. Germline loops: CDR1 LGHNA, CDR2 YNFKEQ. CDR3 loop: CASSQNRGANIQYF. The CDR3 region has the DNA TGTGCCAGCAGCCAAAATAGAGGGGCAAACATTCAGTACTTC.

This clonotype was found many times. This chain uses TRBV7-8 with TRBJ1-5, with a possible D match to TRBD1 (5 bases). Looked up from germline, CDR1 is SGHVS and CDR2 is FQNEAQ. This CDR3 is 15 amino acids long. V was shortened by 5 bases and J by 6 bases, with 17 bases between the two germline ends. The CDR3, as DNA: TGTGCCAGCAGCCTCACTCAAGGGGCCGGTCAGCCCCAGCATTTT. It yields the protein CASSLTQGAGQPQHF.

This sequence joins TRBV5-1 and TRBJ2-7; D perhaps matches TRBD2 (5 bases). Trimming left V 2 bases short and J 0 bases short, with 9 bases between. The germline CDR1 and CDR2 sequences are SGHRS and YFSETQ. The CDR3 runs to 14 residues. The CDR3: CASSLSGNSYEQYF. For the CDR3, the DNA is TGCGCCAGCAGCTTATCGGGGAACTCCTACGAGCAGTACTTC.

The table lists this clonotype with many counts. The J gene is TRBJ2-1, the V gene TRBV24-1; D is undetermined. The V gene's germline CDR1 is KGHDR and CDR2 SFDVKD. The CDR3 totals 14 residues. V was trimmed by 6 bases and J by 4 bases, leaving 12 bases between them. The DNA of the CDR3 is TGTGCCACCAGTACAAACGACGTATACAATGAGCAGTTCTTC. Protein sequence: CATSTNDVYNEQFF.

This clonotype was seen ten or more times. V usage is TRBV15 and J usage is TRBJ2-7, with TRBD2 matching 15 bases. Losses at the gene ends were 6 bases for V and 5 bases for J; bases not matched to a gene: 5. Germline CDR1 reads LNHNV; CDR2 reads YYDKDF (reference sequence). CDR3 length: 15 residues. CDR3 sequence (DNA): TGTGCCACCAGAGATGGACTAGCGGGAGGGAACGAGCAGTACTTC. Its translation: CATRDGLAGGNEQYF.

Only a few counts were recorded for this clonotype. V and J are TRBV5-1 and TRBJ2-1, with 14 bases lining up with TRBD2. V dropped 4 bases and J dropped 4; count of bases not matched to a gene: 7. Germline V gene data show CDR1 as SGHRS and CDR2 as YFSETQ. The CDR3 runs to 17 residues. The CDR3 region is CASSLGLAGVRYNEQFF. The CDR3 nucleotides are TGCGCCAGCAGCCTGGGACTAGCGGGAGTACGGTACAATGAGCAGTTCTTC.

In this sample, this clonotype turned up many times. The chain joins TRBV7-2 to TRBJ1-2; D gene ambiguous. The CDR3 contains 13 residues. Trimming stripped 5 bases from V and 9 bases from J, with 16 bases between. Germline CDR1 reads SGHTA; CDR2 reads FQGNSA. CDR3 loop: CASSGNGGLSYTF. The CDR3 bases are TGTGCCAGCAGCGGCAACGGCGGATTAAGCTACACCTTC. Filled out from reference TRBV7-2 and TRBJ1-2, the complete variable domain reads GAGVSQSPSNKVTEKGKDVELRCDPISGHTALYWYRQSLGQGLEFLIYFQGNSAPDKSGLPSDRFSAERTGGSVSTLTIQRTQQEDSAVYLCASSGNGGLSYTFGSGTRLTVV.

This clonotype was seen ten or more times. The chain is built from TRBV7-2 and TRBJ2-7; D possibly corresponds to TRBD2 (6 bases). This CDR3 spans 15 amino acids. The V gene lost 4 bases and the J gene lost 7 bases, with 20 bases spanning the gap. CDR1 and CDR2 from the germline V gene are SGHTA and FQGNSA. The CDR3: CASSSSLRGSWEQYF. Written as DNA, the CDR3 is TGTGCCAGCAGCTCAAGTCTACGGGGGTCTTGGGAGCAGTACTTC. The full variable domain, rest sourced from reference TRBV7-2 and TRBJ2-7, is GAGVSQSPSNKVTEKGKDVELRCDPISGHTALYWYRQSLGQGLEFLIYFQGNSAPDKSGLPSDRFSAERTGGSVSTLTIQRTQQEDSAVYLCASSSSLRGSWEQYFGPGTRLTVT.

This clonotype came up many times. The chain links TRBV9 to TRBJ1-4; maybe TRBD1 (6 bases). With 0 bases removed from V and 3 bases from J, the gap between germline ends came to 9 bases. The CDR3 totals 15 residues. Germline V gives CDR1 SGDLS, CDR2 YYNGEE. The CDR3 DNA follows: TGTGCCAGCAGCGTAGTAGGGGGAGCTAATGAAAAACTGTTTTTT. It encodes CASSVVGGANEKLFF. The full variable domain, with the rest looked up from reference TRBV9 and TRBJ1-4, is DSGVTQTPKHLITATGQRVTLRCSPRSGDLSVYWYQQSLDQGLQFLIQYYNGEERAKGNILERFSAQQFPDLHSELNLSSLELGDSALYFCASSVVGGANEKLFFGSGTQLSVL.

This clonotype was seen at least ten times. This chain joins TRBV5-6 and TRBJ2-3, with TRBD2 matching 8 bases. Germline V gives CDR1 SGHDT, CDR2 YYEEEE. The CDR3 sequence is 15 residues long. V dropped 5 bases and J dropped 6; count of bases not matched to a gene: 11. CDR3 DNA sequence: TGTGCCAGCAGACCCGTAGCGGGAAGGACGGATACGCAGTATTTT. This sequence encodes CASRPVAGRTDTQYF.

This clonotype was recorded at least ten times. The chain couples TRBV15 to TRBJ2-7, with 8 bases aligning to TRBD2. Germline V CDR1 and CDR2: LNHNV, YYDKDF (reference sequence). Unmatched junction bases numbered 8, after V lost 3 bases and J lost 7 bases. CDR3 length: 14 residues. CDR3 DNA sequence: TGTGCCACCAGCAGGCAAGCGGGAGACAAGGAGCAGTACTTC. This sequence encodes CATSRQAGDKEQYF.

This clonotype was picked up many times. The rearrangement joins TRBV10-1 to TRBJ2-1; tentatively, D is TRBD1 or TRBD2 (5 bases each). CDR1 and CDR2 (germline): WNHNN, SYGVQD (reference sequence). The V gene lost 4 bases and the J gene lost 7 bases, with 14 bases spanning the gap. The CDR3 runs to 14 residues. CDR3 protein: CASSAGTSGNEQFF. For the CDR3, the DNA is TGCGCCAGCAGTGCCGGGACCTCGGGGAATGAGCAGTTCTTC.

This clonotype has at least ten counts. The V call is TRBV20-1, the J call TRBJ1-1, with a weak D call TRBD1 (5 bases). Germline-derived CDR1 and CDR2 are DFQATT and SNEGSKA (reference sequence). V lost 5 bases, J lost 1 base, and 11 bases lay in between. The CDR3 has 13 amino acids. CDR3: CSASQDRNTEAFF. The CDR3 bases are TGCAGTGCTTCCCAAGACAGGAACACTGAAGCTTTCTTT.

This chain connects TRBV5-6 to TRBJ2-1; the match to TRBD2 covers 7 bases. Germline-derived CDR1 and CDR2 are SGHDT and YYEEEE. Trimming took 3 bases from V and 10 from J; bases not matched to a gene: 7. The CDR3 loop spans 13 amino acids. CDR3 loop: CASSSSPSGEQFF. The CDR3 DNA reads as TGTGCCAGCAGCTCCTCTCCTAGCGGCGAGCAGTTCTTC.

This clonotype was counted many times. The V gene is TRBV4-1, the J gene TRBJ2-5, with 9 bases lining up with TRBD2. In germline, CDR1 is MGHRA, CDR2 YSYEKL. V was pared by 1 base and J by 2 bases, with 5 bases of the junction left unmatched. The CDR3 length is 16 residues. CDR3: CASSQAAGGLQETQYF. Here the CDR3 DNA reads TGCGCCAGCAGCCAAGCGGCGGGAGGGCTTCAAGAGACCCAGTACTTC.

This chain links TRBV14 with TRBJ2-1, with D uncertain. The length of the CDR3 is 13 residues. Germline CDR1 and CDR2: SGHDN and FVKESK. V dropped 4 bases and J dropped 5 bases, with 9 bases sitting between them. The CDR3 region has the DNA TGTGCCAGCAGCCGGGCTGGACACAATGAGCAGTTCTTC. Its translation: CASSRAGHNEQFF.

V and J are TRBV14 and TRBJ1-4; D is perhaps TRBD1 (6 bases). The CDR3 spans 15 residues. Germline V gene data show CDR1 as SGHDN and CDR2 as FVKESK. Deletions cut 6 bases from V and 0 bases from J, with 11 bases between. This CDR3 is CASSRDIATNEKLFF. As DNA, the CDR3 is TGTGCCAGCAGTCGGGACATCGCAACTAATGAAAAACTGTTTTTT.

Comment on this clonotype: A read error may be the cause here, since a much bigger clone is one base away. The V gene is TRBV12-3 or TRBV12-4, the J gene TRBJ1-1; D gene unclear. The CDR3 has 13 amino acids. The ends were cut back, 5 bases at V and 1 base at J, with 8 bases in the middle. Here the CDR3 reads CASSQKENTEAFF. DNA for the CDR3: TGTGCCAGCAGTCAAAAGGAGAACACTGAAGCTTTCTTT.